Each of the 2 T cell receptor beta chains below was sequenced from the same sample in a study of early T cells in non-severe SARS-CoV-2 infection. Each CDR3 protein gets one entry after TCRdb re-called the 5' RACE reads with MiXCR. The sample lists fewer than 40,000 distinct CDR3 sequences; around 7% were seen once. The material sequenced was whole blood. The receptors shown here come from an adult who was a healthcare worker with PCR-confirmed SARS-CoV-2 infection or an uninfected control (not recorded which).

This clonotype was picked up many times. The chain employs TRBV4-3 and TRBJ2-6, with D maybe TRBD2 (6 bases). The V end lost 0 bases, the J end lost 2 bases, and 8 bases lay between the germline ends. Germline V CDR1 and CDR2: LGHNA, YSLEER. This CDR3 comprises 16 residues. CDR3 nucleotide sequence: TGCGCCAGCAGCCAAGATGGAGGGGCTGGGGCCAACGTCCTGACTTTC. Protein sequence: CASSQDGGAGANVLTF.

This clonotype was detected many times. The chain links TRBV28 to TRBJ2-5; TRBD2 aligns across 12 bases. After removal of 5 bases from V and 3 bases from J, the junction contained 7 bases not matched to a gene. Per the germline V gene, CDR1 is MDHEN and CDR2 is SYDVKM. The CDR3 is 16 residues long. The CDR3 DNA reads TGTGCCAGCAGTACACCCCGACTAGCGGGAGAAGAGACCCAGTACTTC. It encodes CASSTPRLAGEETQYF.